These 3 T cell receptor beta chains were all obtained from the same sample, sequenced in a study of T cell changes during pregnancy in multiple sclerosis. Measured with immunoSEQ multiplex PCR; TCRdb has only the in-frame clones, and not every one. The sample shows approximately 80,000 clones, approximately 95% of them seen only once. Sample: peripheral blood, taken in the second trimester of pregnancy. Receptors were obtained from a female donor in good health, enrolled as a control in a pregnancy study.

Only one count was recorded for this clone. The chain recombines TRBV6-5 with TRBJ2-6; D is unresolved. The CDR3 length is 16 residues. Germline V CDR1 and CDR2: MNHEY, SVGAGI. V lost 1 base and J lost 2, with 9 bases in between. This CDR3 is CASSYLSTPGANVLTF. The CDR3, as DNA: TGTGCCAGCAGTTACTTAAGCACCCCTGGGGCCAACGTCCTGACTTTC.

The genes are TRBV19 and TRBJ2-7, with 9 bases aligning to TRBD2. This CDR3 has 13 amino acids. The V gene end was trimmed by 7 bases and the J gene end by 4 bases; junction bases not matched to a gene: 5. The germline V gene encodes CDR1 LNHDA and CDR2 SQIVND (reference sequence). The CDR3 sequence: CASIGTSLYEQYF. In nucleotides, the CDR3 is TGTGCCAGTATTGGGACTAGCCTATACGAGCAGTACTTC.

The genes are TRBV7-6 and TRBJ2-1; TRBD2 matches at 8 bases. CDR3 size: 20 residues. The junction had 15 bases not matched to a gene; V was cut back by 2 bases and J by 0 bases. CDR1 is SGHVS and CDR2 is FNYEAQ in the germline V gene. CDR3 in amino acids: CASSLSSEAGVSSSYNEQFF. The CDR3 bases are TGTGCCAGCAGCTTATCCTCGGAAGCGGGAGTATCGAGCTCCTACAATGAGCAGTTCTTC.